This TCR delta chain was identified during a study of gamma-delta chains in newborns, infants, children. Study background: Microbial exposure reportedly drives polyclonal innate γδ T cell expansion after birth.

TCRdb re-called the reads via CATT. The repertoire holds 10,000 or so delta-chain clones, with around 3.5% as singletons. With V trimmed by 2 bases and J by 0 bases, 17 bases remained unmatched. Germline assignment: CDR1 TSWWSYY and CDR2 QGS. The CDR3 has 20 amino acids. This TCR was sampled from a child who was a newborn, infant or young child, either healthy, febrile or measles-vaccinated (not recorded which). The V and J genes are TRDV1 and TRDJ1; 8 bases line up with TRDD3. The sequenced sample was blood. CDR3 protein: CALGETTEKYWGLYTDKLIF. CDR3 DNA sequence: TGTGCTCTTGGGGAAACTACGGAGAAGTACTGGGGGCTGTACACCGATAAACTCATCTTT.